The 19 T cell receptor beta chains presented below share a single source sample, sequenced in a study of human T cells and chemical hapten exposure. TCRdb redid the calling of the RACE reads with MiXCR, one entry per CDR3 protein. The table records 250,000 or so distinct CDR3 sequences, approximately 7.5% of them present only once. As to time point: pre-sensitization, week 0. Stated treatment: therapeutic diphenylcyclopropenone sensitization with weekly scalp DPC. The sample was whole blood, taken in connection with sensitization to the hapten diphenylcyclopropenone (DPC). Every receptor here comes from a man aged 18 to 30 with alopecia areata. Some clones in this sample may be carry-over from other donors' samples.

This clonotype was counted between two and nine times. The rearrangement links TRBV6-1 to TRBJ1-1; D may be TRBD1 (6 bases). Germline CDR1 reads MNHNS; CDR2 reads SASEGT. V was cut by 2 bases and J by 2 bases, with 12 bases left in between. The length of the CDR3 is 15 residues. In nucleotides, the CDR3 is TGTGCCAGCAGTGAATTTTGGGGGCTTAACACTGAAGCTTTCTTT. Translating gives CASSEFWGLNTEAFF.

This clonotype was seen more than once but under ten times. The chain carries TRBV5-1 and TRBJ2-5; TRBD2 agrees at 9 bases. The CDR3 length is 15 residues. Per the germline V gene, CDR1 is SGHRS and CDR2 is YFSETQ. J was trimmed by 1 base and V by 4 bases; bases with no gene match: 5. CDR3 loop: CASSPTSGRQETQYF. In nucleotides, the CDR3 is TGCGCCAGCAGCCCGACTAGCGGCCGCCAAGAGACCCAGTACTTC.

This clonotype showed up just a few times. The gene calls are TRBV20-1 and TRBJ1-5; D is unclear. The CDR3 is 14 amino acids. V gave up 4 bases and J gave up 2 bases, with 12 bases separating them. Germline assignment: CDR1 DFQATT and CDR2 SNEGSKA (reference sequence). The CDR3 here is CSATRSVGNQPQHF. CDR3 bases: TGCAGTGCTACGCGGAGTGTGGGCAATCAGCCCCAGCATTTT.

This chain joins TRBV5-6 and TRBJ1-5; no definite D call. Germline-derived CDR1 and CDR2 are SGHDT and YYEEEE. The V end lost 2 bases, the J end lost 3 bases, and 12 bases lay between the germline ends. The CDR3 runs to 15 residues. The DNA for the CDR3 is TGTGCCAGCAGCTTCGGGCAGACCTTCAATCAGCCCCAGCATTTT. Translated, it gives CASSFGQTFNQPQHF.

This clonotype showed up many times. This sequence joins TRBV20-1 and TRBJ1-4; 7 bases map to TRBD1. Germline values: CDR1 DFQATT, CDR2 SNEGSKA (reference sequence). CDR3 length: 14 amino acids. V lost 4 bases and J lost 5; bases outside the gene matches: 7. DNA for the CDR3: TGCAGTGCTACCCCCCCAGGGGGGAATGAAAAACTGTTTTTT. Translation gives CSATPPGGNEKLFF.

This clonotype was recorded many times. CDR3 sequence: CASSRPGQGITEAFF. The CDR3, as DNA: TGTGCCAGCAGCAGACCCGGACAGGGGATCACTGAAGCTTTCTTT. The chain carries TRBV7-2 and TRBJ1-1, with 9 bases identical to TRBD1. Looked up from germline, CDR1 is SGHTA and CDR2 is FQGNSA. The CDR3 runs to 15 residues. V dropped 5 bases and J dropped 4; count of bases not matched to a gene: 8.

This clonotype was counted only a few times. The chain recombines TRBV7-9 with TRBJ2-2; D call uncertain. This CDR3 is built from 12 residues. V was trimmed by 5 bases and J by 6 bases, leaving 7 bases between them. In germline, CDR1 is SEHNR, CDR2 FQNEAQ (reference sequence). CDR3 bases: TGTGCCAGCAGCCGGAAAGCCGGGGAGCTGTTTTTT. Its protein is CASSRKAGELFF.

In its sample, this clonotype was seen many times. One end of the junction does not line up with germline, which may come from a read error. This chain connects TRBV7-3 to TRBJ1-1, with TRBD1 matching 8 bases. The CDR3 is 13 residues long. The V gene's germline CDR1 is SGHTA and CDR2 FQGTGA. The CDR3 DNA reads TGCGCCAGCAGCCAGGGGGCGAACACTGAAGCTTTCTTT. It is translated as CASSQGANTEAFF.

This clonotype was recorded at least ten times. The CDR3 DNA reads as TGTGCCAGCAGCCGTGGCGGGACAGGGGGTACCTACGAGCAGTACTTC. This encodes CASSRGGTGGTYEQYF. The genes are TRBV5-4 and TRBJ2-7, with TRBD1 identical over 11 bases. From germline, CDR1 is SGHNT and CDR2 YYREEE (reference sequence). The CDR3 has 16 residues. V shed 4 bases and J 2 bases; nucleotides not matched to a gene: 8.

This clonotype has a handful of counts. The chain recombines TRBV12-3 or TRBV12-4 with TRBJ2-3; 15 bases agree with TRBD2. J gave up 3 bases and V 5 bases, and 6 bases lay outside the gene matches. This CDR3 has 17 residues. The DNA of the CDR3 is TGTGCCAGCAGTACTAGGACTAGCGGGGGGGATACAGATACGCAGTATTTT. Protein product: CASSTRTSGGDTDTQYF.

The rearrangement links TRBV11-2 to TRBJ2-7; D remains ambiguous. Germline values: CDR1 SGHAT, CDR2 FQNNGV. There are 13 residues in the CDR3. V was clipped by 0 bases and J by 5 bases, with 8 bases between them. DNA of the CDR3: TGTGCCAGCAGCTTAGATTACATGGACGAGCAGTACGTC. This sequence encodes CASSLDYMDEQYV.

This clonotype appeared many times. The genes are TRBV6-1 and TRBJ1-1; no reliable D call. Germline values: CDR1 MNHNS, CDR2 SASEGT. The CDR3 is 16 amino acids. Trimming removed 0 bases from V and 0 bases from J, with 11 bases in between. Here the CDR3 DNA reads TGTGCCAGCAGTGAAGCGGGTAGGCGGTTGAACACTGAAGCTTTCTTT. Protein sequence: CASSEAGRRLNTEAFF.

CDR3 region: CASSLYGWDRSFMDTGELFF. CDR3 nucleotide sequence: TGTGCCAGCAGCCTATACGGCTGGGACAGGTCTTTTATGGACACCGGGGAGCTGTTTTTT. This rearrangement joins TRBV27 to TRBJ2-2, with 8 positions matching TRBD1. V lost 6 bases and J lost 3; bases outside the gene matches: 21. Per germline, CDR1 MNHEY and CDR2 SMNVEV (reference sequence). The CDR3 runs 20 residues.

This clonotype was recorded many times. The chain recombines TRBV29-1 with TRBJ2-1; D may correspond to TRBD1 or TRBD2 (5 bases each). Between the trimmed V and J ends, which lost 3 bases and 8 bases, there was a span of 20 bases. Per germline, CDR1 SQVTM and CDR2 ANQGSEA. The CDR3 runs 15 residues. The CDR3 region is CSVEVTGTSIDEQFF. The CDR3 DNA is TGCAGCGTTGAGGTCACCGGGACGAGTATTGATGAGCAGTTCTTC.

The chain uses TRBV9 and TRBJ2-3, with 7 bases aligning to TRBD2. V lost 4 bases and J lost 1; bases outside the gene matches: 12. CDR3 length equals 17 residues. In germline, CDR1 is SGDLS, CDR2 YYNGEE. The CDR3: CASSRDLLGRGTDTQYF. The DNA of the CDR3 is TGTGCCAGCAGCCGGGACCTCTTGGGGAGGGGCACAGATACGCAGTATTTT.

Only a few counts were recorded for this clonotype. V and J are TRBV20-1 and TRBJ1-5; 7 bases match TRBD1. Germline assignment: CDR1 DFQATT and CDR2 SNEGSKA (reference sequence). Trimming at V came to 4 bases and at J to 2 bases, leaving 11 bases not matched to a gene. The CDR3 runs 16 residues. The CDR3 DNA is TGCAGTGCTAATTCAGACAGGGAAGATGGCAATCAGCCCCAGCATTTT. This codes for CSANSDREDGNQPQHF.

This clonotype has more than one count but fewer than ten. The V gene is TRBV5-1, the J gene TRBJ2-5; D assignment may be TRBD1 or TRBD2 (5 bases each). V was trimmed by 2 bases and J by 4 bases, leaving 12 bases between them. Germline lookup yields CDR1 SGHRS and CDR2 YFSETQ. The CDR3 loop spans 14 amino acids. The CDR3 region has the DNA TGCGCCAGCAGCTTCCCCGGGACGGCAGAGACCCAGTACTTC. Its translation is CASSFPGTAETQYF.

This clonotype was detected many times. The J gene is TRBJ1-2, the V gene TRBV7-2, with D hard to call. The CDR3 extends over 14 amino acids. Germline V gives CDR1 SGHTA, CDR2 FQGNSA. Trimming left V 5 bases short and J 1 base short, with 11 bases between. Written as DNA, the CDR3 is TGTGCCAGCAGCAAAAGGACTGTTAACTATGGCTACACCTTC. This gives the protein CASSKRTVNYGYTF.

The rearrangement links TRBV6-5 to TRBJ2-1; TRBD1 aligns across 9 bases. Germline loops: CDR1 MNHEY, CDR2 SVGAGI. This CDR3 contains 14 residues. V was pared by 4 bases and J by 5 bases, with 3 bases of the junction left unmatched. CDR3 region: CASSSGTGNNEQFF. CDR3 DNA sequence: TGTGCCAGCAGTTCCGGGACAGGGAACAATGAGCAGTTCTTC.